This T cell receptor (beta chain) was identified in a study of shared clonotypes between healthy human individuals. Sequencing was performed with immunoSEQ multiplex PCR; in TCRdb, only in-frame clones are kept and a portion is missing. The sample lists about 520,000 clones, 95% to 96% occurring once. V was cut by 3 bases and J by 4 bases, with 13 bases left in between. The germline V gene has CDR1 MNHNS and CDR2 SASEGT. The CDR3 totals 15 residues. The sample was naive CD4+ T cells sorted from blood. Indicated subset: CD45RA+ positively selected. The V gene is TRBV6-1, the J gene TRBJ1-3; perhaps TRBD1 as D (5 bases). This TCR came from a young woman in good health. This CDR3 reads CASSEGDSQGNTIYF. As DNA, the CDR3 is TGTGCCAGCAGTGAGGGCGACAGCCAGGGAAACACCATATATTTT.